This TCR beta chain came from a study of persistence of HIV-infected CD4 T cells. At the level of the study: Multiple blood draws of up to about 180 mL, except a couple of donors with single leukapheresis.

The immunoSEQ assay was version 4, run in survey mode. The protocol was immunoSEQ multiplex PCR, while the TCRdb copy is restricted to in-frame clones and leaves out a portion. The table records 4,500 to 5,500 clones, around 69% of them present only once. Cells were stimulated with CMV-infected fibroblast lysates at 10 ug/mL. Responding CD4+ T cells were sorted by upregulation of both CD40 ligand and CD69. These HIV-1-infected adults initiated suppressive ART in chronic infection. As concerns this clone: Its antigen is currently unknown.

The V end lost 0 bases, the J end lost 1 base, and 12 bases lay between the germline ends. The CDR3 runs 15 residues. Germline CDR1 and CDR2: SQVTM and ANQGSEA. The V and J genes are TRBV29-1 and TRBJ2-5; no reliable D call. Sequencing was performed on CD4+ T cells sorted from PBMCs after approximately 19-hour stimulation, taken from a patient who received antiretroviral therapy. The clonotype originates from an adult man with HIV who was CMV-seropositive. CDR3 coding DNA: TGCAGCGTTGAAGATTCTCTAGGGCGCCAAGAGACCCAGTACTTC. It is translated as CSVEDSLGRQETQYF. Full variable domain (remainder filled in from reference TRBV29-1 and TRBJ2-5): SAVISQKPSRDICQRGTSLTIQCQVDSQVTMMFWYRQQPGQSLTLIATANQGSEATYESGFVIDKFPISRPNLTFSTLTVSNMSPEDSSIYLCSVEDSLGRQETQYFGPGTRLLVL.